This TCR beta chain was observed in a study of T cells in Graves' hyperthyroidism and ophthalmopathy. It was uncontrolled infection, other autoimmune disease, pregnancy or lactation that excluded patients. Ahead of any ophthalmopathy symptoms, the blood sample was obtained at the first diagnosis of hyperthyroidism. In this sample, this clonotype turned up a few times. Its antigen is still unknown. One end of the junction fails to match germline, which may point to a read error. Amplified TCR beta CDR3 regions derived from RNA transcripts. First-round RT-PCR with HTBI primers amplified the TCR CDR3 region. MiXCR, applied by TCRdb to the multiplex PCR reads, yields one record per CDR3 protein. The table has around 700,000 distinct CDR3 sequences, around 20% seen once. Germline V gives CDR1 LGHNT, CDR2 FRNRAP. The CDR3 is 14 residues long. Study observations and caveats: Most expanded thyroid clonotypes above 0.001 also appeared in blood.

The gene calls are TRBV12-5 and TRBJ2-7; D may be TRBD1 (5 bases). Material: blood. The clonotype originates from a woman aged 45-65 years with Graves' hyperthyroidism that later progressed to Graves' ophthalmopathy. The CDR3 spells CASGPPDIGYGQYF. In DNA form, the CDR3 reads TGTGCTAGTGGTCCCCCGGACATCGGCTACGGGCAGTACTTC.